This TCR beta chain was sequenced in a study of blood T cell repertoires in COVID-19. Background on the study: Researchers got acute and convalescent COVID-19 samples from the United States, Italy and Spain. Sources were T cells, B-cell-depleted T cells, or PBMCs; the material itself was cDNA or gDNA.

Germline CDR1 reads SGHKS; CDR2 reads YYEKEE (reference sequence). CDR3 size: 15 residues. The V gene end was trimmed by 1 base and the J gene end by 0 bases; junction bases not matched to a gene: 4. As processed by the authors: Reference gene primer amplification yielded estimated nucleated cell counts. Assay: immunoSEQ multiplex PCR; the TCRdb copy retains only in-frame clones and omits some. For V, J and clone size, that table is used; D and trimming come from the DNA. Found here are 200,000 to 250,000 clones, about 85% of them singletons; the top ten hold roughly 1.9%. Input material: peripheral blood. The chain couples TRBV5-5 to TRBJ2-7; 7 bases are shared with TRBD1. The clonotype comes from a man aged 30-40 years who had recovered from COVID-19. CDR3 sequence: CASSLSGQNSYEQYF. The CDR3 DNA reads TGTGCCAGCAGCTTGTCGGGACAGAACTCCTACGAGCAGTACTTC. Full variable domain (rest looked up from reference TRBV5-5 and TRBJ2-7): DAGVTQSPTHLIKTRGQQVTLRCSPISGHKSVSWYQQVLGQGPQFIFQYYEKEERGRGNFPDRFSARQFPNYSSELNVNALLLGDSALYLCASSLSGQNSYEQYFGPGTRLTVT.